This is a list of T cell receptor beta chains from one sample in a study of blood T cell repertoires in COVID-19. Measured with immunoSEQ multiplex PCR; TCRdb has only the in-frame clones, and not every one. Here the sample spans about 210,000 clones, about 81% being singletons. The material sequenced was peripheral blood. The receptors come from a woman in her 70s with COVID-19, enrolled during active disease. Each CDR3 is given with its conserved first and last residue. The order of the fields is clone size, D gene, V gene, J gene, CDR3 DNA, CDR3 protein. D genes are given only for firm matches. The size entry is marked missing in some rows and otherwise reads once, few, many or a size class.

>.|.|TRBV7-2|TRBJ1-2
TGTGCCAGCAGCTTAGCGCCGGGAGGCTATGGCTACACCTTC
CASSLAPGGYGYTF
>.|TRBD2|TRBV6-5|TRBJ2-7
TGTGCCAGCAGTTACAGCCTAGCGGGAGACTACGAGCAGTACTTC
CASSYSLAGDYEQYF
>.|TRBD1|TRBV5-1|TRBJ2-5
TGCGCCAGCAGCTTGGGGGACAGCCAAGAGACCCAGTACTTC
CASSLGDSQETQYF
>.|TRBD2|TRBV19|TRBJ2-7
TGTGCCAGTAGTATAATGACGGGAGGGTCTTACGAGCAGTACTTC
CASSIMTGGSYEQYF
>.|.|TRBV25-1|TRBJ2-1
TGTGCCAGCAGTGAACGGGGGAACGTGGCCTACAATGAGCAGTTCTTC
CASSERGNVAYNEQFF
>.|.|TRBV5-4|TRBJ2-5
TGTGCCAGCAGCTTAGGACAGCGCCAAGAGACCCAGTACTTC
CASSLGQRQETQYF
>.|.|TRBV19|TRBJ2-3
TGTGCCAGTAGTACAATTTTGGCAGGGACGCAGTATTTT
CASSTILAGTQYF
>.|TRBD2|TRBV4-1|TRBJ2-3
TGCGCCAGCAGCCAAGAGGCTAGCGGGAGAACAGATACGCAGTATTTT
CASSQEASGRTDTQYF
>.|.|TRBV5-1|TRBJ2-5
TGCGCCAGCAGTAACGGACGCGGGGAGACCCAGTACTTC
CASSNGRGETQYF
>.|.|TRBV29-1|TRBJ2-1
TGCAGCGTTGTCGGGGCCTACAATGAGCAGTTCTTC
CSVVGAYNEQFF
>.|.|TRBV28|TRBJ2-4
TGTGCCAGCAGTTTAAACGGCATTCAGTACTTC
CASSLNGIQYF
>.|TRBD1|TRBV27|TRBJ1-4
TGTGCCAGCAGCCCGGGACAGGGGGCAACTAATGAAAAACTGTTTTTT
CASSPGQGATNEKLFF
>.|.|TRBV3-1/TRBV3-2|TRBJ1-1
TGTGCCAGCAGCCAAGGCGGGAACACTGAAGCTTTCTTT
CASSQGGNTEAFF
>.|.|TRBV7-2|TRBJ1-5
TGTGCCAGCAGCTTCTACGATCAGCCCCAGCATTTT
CASSFYDQPQHF
>.|TRBD2|TRBV18|TRBJ2-3
TGTGCCAGCTCACCACAAGCGGGAGGCGCAGATACGCAGTATTTT
CASSPQAGGADTQYF
>.|.|TRBV5-1|TRBJ1-1
TGCGCCAGCAGCTTGGGTCCCGGAGGCACTGAAGCTTTCTTT
CASSLGPGGTEAFF
>.|TRBD2|TRBV11-2|TRBJ2-1
TGTGCCAGCAGCTCCGGGACTAGCGGGGCCAGTGAGCAGTTCTTC
CASSSGTSGASEQFF
>.|TRBD2|TRBV19|TRBJ2-2
TGTGCCAGTAGTATCTTCGGTCTAGCGGGAGCCCAAGGCGGGGAGCTGTTTTTT
CASSIFGLAGAQGGELFF
>.|.|TRBV7-2|TRBJ1-5
TGTGCCAGCAGCTTAGCTCAGGGGCGAAATCAGCCCCAGCATTTT
CASSLAQGRNQPQHF
>many|TRBD2|TRBV3-1/TRBV3-2|TRBJ2-3
TGTGCCAGCAGCCAGAGCGGGAGTAGGGCAGATACGCAGTATTTT
CASSQSGSRADTQYF
>.|TRBD1|TRBV19|TRBJ1-5
TGTGCCAGTAATTCCAGACAGGGGACTAATCAGCCCCAGCATTTT
CASNSRQGTNQPQHF
>.|TRBD2|TRBV2|TRBJ2-3
TGTGCCAGCCGCGGAGGCGGGGGTACGCAGTATTTT
CASRGGGGTQYF
>.|.|TRBV6-5|TRBJ2-7
TGTGCCAGCAGTTACTCTTTGGTTAGCGGTAGAAACGAGCAGTACTTC
CASSYSLVSGRNEQYF
>.|.|TRBV20-1|TRBJ1-1
TGCAGTGCTAGTCTGGGCCGTGAAGCTTTCTTT
CSASLGREAFF
>.|.|TRBV9|TRBJ1-1
TGTGCCAGCAGCGCTCAGGTTCAGAACACTGAAGCTTTCTTT
CASSAQVQNTEAFF
>.|TRBD2|TRBV18|TRBJ2-7
TGTGCCAGCTCACTTGTTTTGTTTAGCGGGACTAACGAGCAGTACTTC
CASSLVLFSGTNEQYF
>.|TRBD1|TRBV18|TRBJ1-2
TGTGCCAGCTCACCCGCTCGGACAGGGGACTATGGCTACACCTTC
CASSPARTGDYGYTF
>.|TRBD1|TRBV28|TRBJ1-2
TGTGCCAGCAGTTTTAGACAGGGTAGAAACTATGGCTACACCTTC
CASSFRQGRNYGYTF
>.|.|TRBV10-3|TRBJ1-2
TGTGCCATCAGTCAGTCCAGGTCAGACTATGGCTACACCTTC
CAISQSRSDYGYTF
>.|TRBD2|TRBV7-2|TRBJ2-1
TGTGCCAGCAGCTTCGAGGGAGGGCCTGTCTCCTACAATGAGCAGTTCTTC
CASSFEGGPVSYNEQFF
>.|.|TRBV19|TRBJ1-1
TGTGCCAGTGGGCAACAGGTTAACACTGAAGCTTTCTTT
CASGQQVNTEAFF
>.|.|TRBV4-2|TRBJ1-1
TGTGCCAGCAGCCAAGGGAGTTCGAACACTGAAGCTTTCTTT
CASSQGSSNTEAFF
>.|.|TRBV5-8|TRBJ2-1
TGTGCCAGCAGCTTGCTGGGCGGGGACTCCTACAATGAGCAGTTCTTC
CASSLLGGDSYNEQFF
>.|TRBD1|TRBV6-2/TRBV6-3|TRBJ2-1
TGTGCCAGCAGTGGCGACAGGGCCAGCTCCTACAATGAGCAGTTCTTC
CASSGDRASSYNEQFF
>few|TRBD2|TRBV18|TRBJ2-1
TGTGCCAGCTCACCGCGGCTAGCGGGCCCACCCAATGAGCAGTTCTTC
CASSPRLAGPPNEQFF
>.|TRBD1|TRBV19|TRBJ2-1
TGTGCCAGTTATCCCGGGACAGGGGGCAATGAGCAGTTCTTC
CASYPGTGGNEQFF
>.|.|TRBV30|TRBJ1-3
TGTGCCTGGAGCCCAAAACGGGGAAACACCATATATTTT
CAWSPKRGNTIYF
>.|.|TRBV18|TRBJ1-2
TGTGCCAGCTCACGACGTGAGGATGGCTACACCTTC
CASSRREDGYTF
>.|TRBD1|TRBV7-2|TRBJ1-2
TGTGCCAGCACCGTGGGACAGGGGGTCGGTGGCTACACCTTC
CASTVGQGVGGYTF
>.|TRBD1|TRBV30|TRBJ1-6
TGTGCCTGGAATAAGGTCCCCCGGGACAGGGATAATTCACCCCTCCACTTT
CAWNKVPRDRDNSPLHF
>.|TRBD1|TRBV19|TRBJ1-2
TGTGCCAGTAGTCCTCCAACCGGGACAGGCTTTAACTATGGCTACACCTTC
CASSPPTGTGFNYGYTF
>.|TRBD2|TRBV7-2|TRBJ2-7
TGTGCCAGCAAAGGGCGGGAGGCCTCCTACGAGCAGTACTTC
CASKGREASYEQYF
>.|TRBD1|TRBV7-2|TRBJ2-1
TGTGCCAGCAGCAACGACAGGGCGGGTGAGCAGTTCTTC
CASSNDRAGEQFF
>once|TRBD1|TRBV5-1|TRBJ1-2
TGCGCCAGCAGCGCAACTTCGGACAGGGATGGTGGCTACACCTTC
CASSATSDRDGGYTF
>.|.|TRBV3-1/TRBV3-2|TRBJ1-1
TGTGCCAGCAGCCAATCCGACAGAAGGTCTGAAGCTTTCTTT
CASSQSDRRSEAFF
>.|.|TRBV20-1|TRBJ1-1
TGCAGTGCCCGAGATAACACTGAAGCTTTCTTT
CSARDNTEAFF
>.|.|TRBV11-3|TRBJ2-1
TGTGCCAGCAGCTTACTAGGGGTTGAGCAGTTCTTC
CASSLLGVEQFF
>.|.|TRBV27|TRBJ1-1
TGTGCCAGCAGTTGGGGCCTCCCCCTGAACACTGAAGCTTTCTTT
CASSWGLPLNTEAFF
>.|TRBD2|TRBV10-3|TRBJ2-5
TGTGCCATCAGTGGGGGGGGACGGGAGGAGACCCAGTACTTC
CAISGGGREETQYF
>.|.|TRBV6-5|TRBJ1-2
TGTGCCAGCACTGGGGGCAATGGCTACACCTTC
CASTGGNGYTF
>.|TRBD2|TRBV28|TRBJ2-1
TGTGCCAGCGGACTAGTCCCAATCGACAATGAGCAGTTCTTC
CASGLVPIDNEQFF
>.|.|TRBV2|TRBJ1-5
TGTGCCAGCAATTTTCAGGGGCAACAGCCCCAGCATTTT
CASNFQGQQPQHF
>.|TRBD1|TRBV6-2/TRBV6-3|TRBJ2-7
TGTGCCAGCAGTTACACCGGGACAGGGGCCTACGAGCAGTACTTC
CASSYTGTGAYEQYF
>.|TRBD1|TRBV11-1|TRBJ2-6
TGTGCCAGCAGCTTGACAGGGGGGGCCAACGTCCTGACTTTC
CASSLTGGANVLTF
>.|.|TRBV5-4|TRBJ2-7
TGTGCCAGCAGTGGCGAGGAGCGAGAGCAGTACTTC
CASSGEEREQYF